Listed here is a single TCR beta chain. The antigen is not known. Unique-molecular-identifier-tagged TCR beta cDNA libraries were used. The yield from roughly 1 to 10 million T cells was 500,000 or so cDNA molecules in total. A single record per CDR3 protein comes from TCRdb applying MiXCR to the PCR reads. The sample yields hundreds of thousands of distinct CDR3 sequences, about 27% seen once. From germline, CDR1 is DFQATT and CDR2 SNEGSKA (reference sequence). CDR3 length equals 13 residues. This specimen belongs to a study of post-analysis software for immune sequencing data. The wider study: The disease courses covered relapsing-remitting, secondary progressive and progressive-relapsing multiple sclerosis.

Study-level results: A significant reduction in normalized Chao1 diversity was observed in multiple sclerosis patients versus controls. Among five TRBV segments more frequent in patients than controls were TRBV5-6, TRBV5-1 and TRBV20-1.

J is TRBJ1-1 and V is TRBV20-1, with 9 bases fitting TRBD1. This clonotype originated in a girl aged 10 to 17 with multiple sclerosis. Sequencing was carried out using blood. Here the CDR3 DNA reads TGCACCACGACAGGGGGTGTGAACACTGAAGCTTTCTTT. This sequence encodes CTTTGGVNTEAFF.